Listed here is a single TCR beta chain. The data are from a study of T cell responses to AZD1222 COVID-19 vaccine. Libraries were prepared by immunoSEQ multiplex PCR; TCRdb keeps only in-frame clonotypes and omits some of them. The data contain roughly 130,000 clones, around 90% of them singletons. The CDR3 runs 14 residues. Germline CDR1 and CDR2: MDHEN and SYDVKM. The ends were cut back, 8 bases at V and 3 bases at J, with 14 bases in the middle. V gene TRBV28 combines with J gene TRBJ1-5; no clear D gene. The sample consisted of peripheral blood, taken on day 0 of AZD1222 vaccination. This receptor was identified in an adult in good health. The CDR3 nucleotides read TGTGCCAGCTGGAGGGAGGGTTTCAATCAGCCCCAGCATTTT. Its protein product is CASWREGFNQPQHF.